These 14 T cell receptor beta chains share one sample of origin, sequenced in a study of blood T cell repertoires in COVID-19. Sequencing was performed with immunoSEQ multiplex PCR; in TCRdb, only in-frame clones are kept and a portion is missing. This table holds more than 65,000 clones, roughly four fifths found once. Specimen: peripheral blood. The receptors derive from a man aged 25-40 years with COVID-19, enrolled during active disease.

The J gene is TRBJ2-1, the V gene TRBV30; 10 bases line up with TRBD2. Germline CDR1 is GTSNPN and CDR2 is SVGIG (reference sequence). The CDR3 is 15 amino acids. The V segment lost 4 bases and the J segment 10 bases; nucleotides outside the gene matches: 13. CDR3 nucleotide sequence: TGTGCCTGGAATGGTGCTAGCGGGAGAACTTGGGAGCAGTTCTTC. It yields the protein CAWNGASGRTWEQFF.

This chain connects TRBV27 to TRBJ2-6, with TRBD1 matching 9 bases. The CDR3 runs to 17 residues. J was trimmed by 2 bases and V by 5 bases; bases with no gene match: 7. In germline, CDR1 is MNHEY, CDR2 SMNVEV (reference sequence). In DNA form, the CDR3 reads TGTGCCAGCAGTCCCGGGACAGGGAGTGCTGGGGCCAACGTCCTGACTTTC. This sequence encodes CASSPGTGSAGANVLTF.

The chain uses TRBV2 and TRBJ2-3, with unresolved D. The germline V and J ends were trimmed by 1 base and 5 bases, with 10 bases remaining between them. CDR1 is SNHLY and CDR2 is FYNNEI in the germline V gene. This CDR3 has 14 residues. The CDR3: CASSEGTVGDTQYF. The CDR3 DNA reads as TGTGCCAGCAGTGAAGGAACGGTCGGAGATACGCAGTATTTT.

J is TRBJ2-2 and V is TRBV28; D unclear. This CDR3 has 14 amino acids. CDR1 MDHEN and CDR2 SYDVKM come from the germline V gene. V lost 4 bases and J 7 bases, leaving 13 bases between the germline ends. CDR3 loop: CASSSPDTIGELFF. Written as DNA, the CDR3 is TGTGCCAGCAGTTCCCCTGACACGATCGGGGAGCTGTTTTTT.

In its sample, this clone was seen once. The genes are TRBV6-5 and TRBJ2-1, with TRBD1 identical over 7 bases. CDR3 size: 13 residues. The ends lost 6 bases at V and 6 bases at J; junction bases unmatched: 5. Germline V CDR1 and CDR2: MNHEY, SVGAGI. In DNA form, the CDR3 reads TGTGCCAGCAGACTGGGACAGTCCAATGAGCAGTTCTTC. Its protein is CASRLGQSNEQFF.

A word on this clone: This sample also contains other DNA sequences that code for the same CDR3. This chain links TRBV6-5 with TRBJ1-1; TRBD1 is a possible D gene (5 bases). V lost 6 bases and J lost 1, with 9 bases in between. CDR3 length: 13 amino acids. CDR1 is MNHEY, CDR2 SVGAGI, per germline. The CDR3 spells CASSQTGNTEAFF. As DNA, the CDR3 is TGTGCCAGCAGCCAAACAGGGAACACTGAAGCTTTCTTT.

This clone was seen once. This chain links TRBV30 with TRBJ2-2, with 10 nucleotides matching TRBD2. The CDR3 extends over 17 amino acids. The germline gives CDR1 GTSNPN, CDR2 SVGIG (reference sequence). With 2 bases clipped from V and 4 bases from J, the junction kept 10 bases outside the gene matches. CDR3 nucleotides: TGTGCCTGGAGTCCGCCCTCTCTAGCGGGAGTCACCGGGGAGCTGTTTTTT. Protein: CAWSPPSLAGVTGELFF.

The rearrangement joins TRBV28 to TRBJ1-5, with 7 bases aligning to TRBD1. After removal of 5 bases from V and 3 bases from J, the junction contained 10 bases not matched to a gene. Germline V CDR1 and CDR2: MDHEN, SYDVKM. This CDR3 comprises 16 residues. CDR3 sequence (DNA): TGTGCCAGCAGTCCCCCTCGGGGGACAGTCAATCAGCCCCAGCATTTT. Protein product: CASSPPRGTVNQPQHF.

This clone was recorded a few times. The chain combines TRBV7-6 with TRBJ1-2; D ambiguous. There are 16 residues in the CDR3. V shed 2 bases and J shed 2 bases, with 15 bases lying between them. Germline CDR1 reads SGHVS; CDR2 reads FNYEAQ. CDR3 residues: CASSLYGGDSNYGYTF. The CDR3 nucleotides are TGTGCCAGCAGCTTATACGGAGGAGACTCAAACTATGGCTACACCTTC.

V and J are TRBV6-1 and TRBJ1-1, with 8 bases fitting TRBD1. J gave up 1 base and V 6 bases, and 4 bases lay outside the gene matches. The germline V gene encodes CDR1 MNHNS and CDR2 SASEGT. This CDR3 has 14 amino acids. CDR3 sequence: CASRPGTGNTEAFF. The DNA for the CDR3 is TGTGCCAGCAGACCCGGGACAGGGAACACTGAAGCTTTCTTT.

The rearrangement joins TRBV10-3 to TRBJ2-5; D might be TRBD2 (6 bases). The germline V and J ends were trimmed by 1 base and 2 bases, with 11 bases remaining between them. Germline values: CDR1 ENHRY, CDR2 SYGVKD. The CDR3 runs 15 residues. The CDR3, as DNA: TGTGCCATCAGTGAGTGGAGGGATGGTCAAGAGACCCAGTACTTC. It translates to CAISEWRDGQETQYF.

Written as DNA, the CDR3 is TGTGCCAGCAGCCAGACTCCTAGCTCCTACAATGAGCAGTTCTTC. This gives the protein CASSQTPSSYNEQFF. The genes are TRBV3-1 (or the pseudogene TRBV3-2) and TRBJ2-1, with D uncertain. Trimming pared 3 bases from V and 0 bases from J, leaving 9 bases between. Germline V gene sequence: CDR1 LGHDT, CDR2 YNNKEL (reference sequence). This CDR3 is 15 amino acids long.

V gene TRBV11-2 combines with J gene TRBJ1-3; D gene unclear. Germline CDR1 and CDR2: SGHAT and FQNNGV. The CDR3 totals 15 residues. The V and J ends lost 4 bases and 0 bases respectively, with 10 bases between them. The CDR3 here is CASSSTIFSGNTIYF. The CDR3 region has the DNA TGTGCCAGCAGCTCTACCATATTCTCTGGAAACACCATATATTTT.

The chain uses TRBV28 and TRBJ2-1; 12 bases are a match to TRBD1. J was trimmed by 10 bases and V by 8 bases; bases with no gene match: 9. From germline, CDR1 is MDHEN and CDR2 SYDVKM. CDR3 length: 14 amino acids. The CDR3 bases are TGTGCCAGCGCGGAGGGGACAGGGGGCTGGGAGCAGTTCTTC. Its translation is CASAEGTGGWEQFF.